Presented here are 5 T cell receptor beta chains from one specimen sequenced in a study of CD8+ T cells in alopecia areata (dated by TCRdb to the late 2010s). Receptor amplification or capture employed the immunoSEQ multiplex PCR assay. For TCR sequencing, RNA was extracted from every sample and reverse transcribed into cDNA to serve as template. Held by TCRdb, this immuneACCESS table contains in-frame sequences only and omits some clones. Under half of the omission traces to an unresolved V gene where checked; the cause of the rest is unknown. The sample has some 190,000 clones on record, about 65% of them singletons. The biggest ten clones account for about 1.3% of the sample. The sample's treatment or condition label, in plain terms: oral pan-JAK inhibitor, 5-10 mg twice daily. The sample here was CD4+ T cells sorted from blood, taken around week 49, from a patient treated with tofacitinib. The receptors derive from a human donor with alopecia areata.

V is TRBV29-1 and J is TRBJ2-7, with TRBD2 as a possible D gene (5 bases). Per the germline V gene, CDR1 is SQVTM and CDR2 is ANQGSEA. V dropped 4 bases and J dropped 3 bases, with 7 bases sitting between them. The CDR3 runs 11 residues. CDR3 nucleotide sequence: TGCAGCGTTGTGAGGGACTACGAGCAGTACTTC. Amino acid sequence: CSVVRDYEQYF.

This chain connects TRBV19 to TRBJ1-2; D unclear. The ends were cut back, 6 bases at V and 2 bases at J, with 10 bases in the middle. The CDR3 runs 13 residues. Germline CDR1 and CDR2: LNHDA and SQIVND (reference sequence). The CDR3 DNA follows: TGTGCCAGTAGCAGGCGGGAAAACTATGGCTACACCTTC. As protein: CASSRRENYGYTF.

This clone occurred a few times. The chain combines TRBV6-1 with TRBJ1-4; no clear D gene. The CDR3 sequence is 15 residues long. The V end lost 5 bases, the J end lost 0 bases, and 10 bases lay between the germline ends. Germline V gene lookup returns CDR1 MNHNS and CDR2 SASEGT. The CDR3 reads CASSPSRATNEKLFF. The CDR3 DNA follows: TGTGCCAGCAGTCCAAGTCGAGCAACTAATGAAAAACTGTTTTTT.

This chain joins TRBV6-1 and TRBJ1-5; 9 nucleotides match TRBD1. The germline V gene has CDR1 MNHNS and CDR2 SASEGT. The CDR3 has 15 residues. The V segment lost 5 bases and the J segment 6 bases; nucleotides outside the gene matches: 8. CDR3 DNA: TGTGCCAGCAGTCCGTGGGACAGGGAAGGTCAGCCCCAGCATTTT. Its protein product is CASSPWDREGQPQHF.

This clone was counted many times. The genes are TRBV14 and TRBJ2-1; the match to TRBD1 covers 7 bases. V lost 5 bases to trimming and J lost 5 bases; unmatched junction nucleotides: 12. The germline V gene encodes CDR1 SGHDN and CDR2 FVKESK. The CDR3 is 16 residues long. CDR3: CASSLRQGVRNNEQFF. CDR3 coding DNA: TGTGCCAGCAGCTTACGGCAGGGGGTGCGAAACAATGAGCAGTTCTTC. Using reference TRBV14 and TRBJ2-1 for the parts outside the CDR3, the full variable domain is EAGVTQFPSHSVIEKGQTVTLRCDPISGHDNLYWYRRVMGKEIKFLLHFVKESKQDESGMPNNRFLAERTGGTYSTLKVQPAELEDSGVYFCASSLRQGVRNNEQFFGPGTRLTVL.